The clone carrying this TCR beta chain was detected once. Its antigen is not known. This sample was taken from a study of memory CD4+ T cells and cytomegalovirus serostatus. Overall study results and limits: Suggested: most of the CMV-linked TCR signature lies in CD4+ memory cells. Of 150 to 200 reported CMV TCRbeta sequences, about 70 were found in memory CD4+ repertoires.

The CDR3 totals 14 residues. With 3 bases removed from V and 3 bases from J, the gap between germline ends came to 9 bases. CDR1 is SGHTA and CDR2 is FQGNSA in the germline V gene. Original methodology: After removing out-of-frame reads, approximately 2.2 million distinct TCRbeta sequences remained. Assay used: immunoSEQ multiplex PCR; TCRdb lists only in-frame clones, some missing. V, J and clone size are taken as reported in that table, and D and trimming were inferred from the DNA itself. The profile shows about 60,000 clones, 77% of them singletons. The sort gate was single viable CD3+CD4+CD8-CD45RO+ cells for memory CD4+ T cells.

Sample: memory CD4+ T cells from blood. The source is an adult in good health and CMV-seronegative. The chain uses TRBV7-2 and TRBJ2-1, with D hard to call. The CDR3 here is CASSFGQDYNEQFF. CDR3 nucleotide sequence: TGTGCCAGCAGCTTTGGGCAGGACTACAATGAGCAGTTCTTC.